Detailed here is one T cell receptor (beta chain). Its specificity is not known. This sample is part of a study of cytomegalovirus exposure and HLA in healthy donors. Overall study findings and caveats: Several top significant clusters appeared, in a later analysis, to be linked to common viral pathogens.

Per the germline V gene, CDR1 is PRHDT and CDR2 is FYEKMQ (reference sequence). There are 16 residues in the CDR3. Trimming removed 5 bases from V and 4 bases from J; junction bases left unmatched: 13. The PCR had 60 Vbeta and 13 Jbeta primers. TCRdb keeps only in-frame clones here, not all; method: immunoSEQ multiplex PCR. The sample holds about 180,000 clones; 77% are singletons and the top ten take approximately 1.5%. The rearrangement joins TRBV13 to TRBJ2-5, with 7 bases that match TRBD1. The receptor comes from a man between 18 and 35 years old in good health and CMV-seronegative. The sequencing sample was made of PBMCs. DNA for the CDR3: TGTGCCAGCAGCCTCACGAGACAGGGAGATAGAGAGACCCAGTACTTC. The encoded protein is CASSLTRQGDRETQYF.